This T cell receptor beta chain originates from a study of T cells in Graves' hyperthyroidism and ophthalmopathy. The CDR3 extends over 15 amino acids. CDR1 is LNHDA and CDR2 is SQIVND in the germline V gene (reference sequence). V was shortened by 3 bases and J by 0 bases, with 12 bases between the two germline ends. For the diagnoses, clinical symptoms, serum thyroxine and TRAb, thyroid ultrasound and orbital computed tomography were used. RNA transcripts served as the template for amplifying TCR beta CDR3 regions. Primed by the HTBI set, a first-round RT-PCR was run on the TCR CDR3. In TCRdb, the multiplex PCR reads were re-called with MiXCR into one record per CDR3 protein. The sample holds hundreds of thousands of distinct CDR3 sequences, 11% to 15% seen once. There are a few counts of this clonotype.

Sequenced input: blood. This TCR came from a woman younger than 35 with Graves' hyperthyroidism. V usage is TRBV19 and J usage is TRBJ2-7, with D unclear. The CDR3: CASSIGRSDSYEQYF. CDR3 DNA: TGTGCCAGTAGTATTGGTAGGAGCGACTCCTACGAGCAGTACTTC.